A selection of T cell receptor beta chains follows, all from one sample in a study of CD8 T cells in ankylosing spondylitis. TCRdb itself ran the 5' RACE reads through MiXCR, one entry per CDR3 protein. The sample lists tens of thousands of distinct CDR3 sequences, about 6.8% occurring once. The sample was blood, either unsorted or a sorted T cell fraction (not recorded which). The receptors come from a male donor with ankylosing spondylitis or in good health (not recorded which). Both conserved end residues are part of each CDR3. The order of the fields is J gene, V gene, clone size, D gene, CDR3 protein, CDR3 DNA. D genes are given only for firm matches. Rows may omit the clone size; those that give it use once, few, many or a size class.

TRBJ1-1 | TRBV29-1 | many | NA | CSVEGGGTEAFF | TGCAGCGTTGAAGGGGGGGGCACTGAAGCTTTCTTT
TRBJ2-7 | TRBV28 | many | TRBD2 | CASSLSGLAGRISYEQYF | TGTGCCAGCAGTTTATCGGGACTAGCGGGCCGTATCTCCTACGAGCAGTACTTC
TRBJ1-2 | TRBV12-3/TRBV12-4 | many | NA | CASSPTTGGRYGYTF | TGTGCCAGCAGCCCGACAACCGGGGGACGTTATGGCTACACCTTC
TRBJ2-5 | TRBV12-3/TRBV12-4 | many | NA | CASLSWGETQYF | TGTGCCAGCTTAAGCTGGGGGGAGACCCAGTACTTC
TRBJ1-4 | TRBV12-3/TRBV12-4 | many | NA | CASTFRQANEKLFF | TGTGCCAGCACCTTTCGGCAGGCTAATGAAAAACTGTTTTTT
TRBJ2-3 | TRBV5-1 | NA | NA | CASSLNGAGSTDTQYF | TGCGCCAGCAGCTTGAATGGCGCAGGGAGCACAGATACGCAGTATTTT
TRBJ2-1 | TRBV6-5 | many | NA | CASSYRLARHSSYNEQFF | TGTGCCAGCAGTTACAGGCTAGCGAGACATAGCTCCTACAATGAGCAGTTCTTC
TRBJ2-7 | TRBV20-1 | many | NA | CSARAPLYAGYEQYF | TGCAGTGCTAGGGCCCCGTTATATGCGGGGTACGAGCAGTACTTC
TRBJ2-7 | TRBV10-2 | many | TRBD2 | CASTDLAGVRYEQYF | TGCGCCAGCACAGACCTAGCGGGAGTTCGGTACGAGCAGTACTTC
TRBJ2-3 | TRBV5-1 | many | NA | CASSLEGVSDTQYF | TGCGCCAGCAGCCTTGAGGGGGTATCAGATACGCAGTATTTT
TRBJ2-5 | TRBV20-1 | many | TRBD2 | CSARAPGGPGTQYF | TGCAGTGCTAGAGCGCCGGGAGGGCCGGGGACCCAGTACTTC
TRBJ2-1 | TRBV5-1 | many | TRBD2 | CASSPGLAWNEQFF | TGCGCCAGCAGCCCGGGACTAGCGTGGAATGAGCAGTTCTTC
TRBJ1-2 | TRBV21-1 | many | NA | CASRNLKKGNYGYTF | TGTGCCAGCAGAAATCTAAAAAAGGGGAACTATGGCTACACCTTC
TRBJ2-1 | TRBV7-8 | NA | NA | CASSPGESTSYNEQFF | TGTGCCAGCAGCCCCGGGGAGTCTACCTCCTACAATGAGCAGTTCTTC
TRBJ2-7 | TRBV10-3 | many | NA | CAIRGTHEQYF | TGTGCCATCAGGGGAACCCACGAGCAGTACTTC
TRBJ2-2 | TRBV11-2 | once | NA | CASSRRKEGTGELFF | TGTGCCAGCAGCCGAAGGAAGGAGGGCACCGGGGAGCTGTTTTTT
TRBJ2-2 | TRBV7-2 | NA | NA | CASSLKGDTGELFF | TGTGCCAGCAGCTTGAAGGGTGACACCGGGGAGCTGTTTTTT
TRBJ1-4 | TRBV29-1 | many | NA | CSVARAEKLFF | TGCAGCGTTGCCAGGGCAGAAAAACTGTTTTTT
TRBJ1-1 | TRBV12-3/TRBV12-4 | NA | NA | CASSFNSAGGVTEAFF | TGTGCCAGCAGTTTTAACAGTGCGGGTGGGGTCACTGAAGCTTTCTTT
TRBJ2-5 | TRBV3-1 | many | TRBD2 | CASSLGTSGQETQYF | TGTGCCAGCAGCCTCGGGACTAGCGGTCAAGAGACCCAGTACTTC
TRBJ2-2 | TRBV5-1 | many | NA | CASSKTVTGELFF | TGCGCCAGCAGCAAGACAGTCACCGGGGAGCTGTTTTTT
TRBJ1-2 | TRBV2 | many | NA | CASSEGYGYTF | TGTGCCAGCAGTGAGGGGTATGGCTACACCTTC
TRBJ2-5 | TRBV6-1 | many | TRBD1 | CASSVGTGGYQETQYF | TGTGCCAGCAGTGTTGGGACAGGGGGGTACCAAGAGACCCAGTACTTC
TRBJ2-7 | TRBV7-6 | many | NA | CASSPHGGEQYF | TGTGCCAGCAGCCCCCACGGGGGCGAGCAGTACTTC
TRBJ2-5 | TRBV20-1 | many | TRBD1 | CSARDREGTALQETQYF | TGCAGTGCTAGAGATCGAGAGGGGACAGCCCTCCAGGAGACCCAGTACTTC